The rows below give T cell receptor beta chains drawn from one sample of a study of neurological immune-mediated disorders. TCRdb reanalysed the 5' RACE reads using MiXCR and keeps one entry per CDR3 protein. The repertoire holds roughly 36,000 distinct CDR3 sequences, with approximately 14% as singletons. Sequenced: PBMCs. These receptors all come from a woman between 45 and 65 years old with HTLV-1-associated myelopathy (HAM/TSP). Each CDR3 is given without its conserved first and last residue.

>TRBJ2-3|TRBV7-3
ASSFGLAGTDTQY
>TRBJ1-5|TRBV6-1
ASSPRAGGYNQPQH
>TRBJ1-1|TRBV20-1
SASNTVEAF
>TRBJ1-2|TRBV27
ASSLEGRNYGYT
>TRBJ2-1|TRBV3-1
ASSQGGSFNEQF
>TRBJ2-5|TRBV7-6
ASSSSGGWQETQY
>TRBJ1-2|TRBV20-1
SAANPRTGRDYT
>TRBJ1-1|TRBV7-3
ASSMGQLNTEAF
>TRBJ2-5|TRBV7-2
ASSLSPGVAETQY
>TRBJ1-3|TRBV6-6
ASSLQGAGNTIY
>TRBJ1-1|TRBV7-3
ASSLQGLTEAF
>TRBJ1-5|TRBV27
ARSLLMNQPQH
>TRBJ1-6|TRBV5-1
ASSPRDSRSPLH
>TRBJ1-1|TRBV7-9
ASSSPRENTEAF
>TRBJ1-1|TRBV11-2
ASLHSGTQPEAF
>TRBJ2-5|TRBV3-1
ASSRMEETQY
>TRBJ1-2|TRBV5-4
ASSPELDYGYT
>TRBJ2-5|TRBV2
ASSIERETQY
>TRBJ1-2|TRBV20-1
SAQGTVYGYT
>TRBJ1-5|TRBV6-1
ASSATVSNQPQH
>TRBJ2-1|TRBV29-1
SVEGGKDSADNEQF
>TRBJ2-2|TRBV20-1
SARDRTLPTNTGELF
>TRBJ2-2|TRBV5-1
ASSLGPAANTGELF
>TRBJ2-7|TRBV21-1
ASSFLFDGQGAPYEQY
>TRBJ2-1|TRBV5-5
ASSPRDRANEQF
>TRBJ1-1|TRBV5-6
ASSLGPEVVIENRLRAEAF
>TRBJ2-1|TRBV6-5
ASSYSSGDYNEQF
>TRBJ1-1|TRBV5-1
ASREGRSTEAF
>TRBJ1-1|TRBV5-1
ASSLYGGRNTEAF
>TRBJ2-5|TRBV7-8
ASSLGVRETQY
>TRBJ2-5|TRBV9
ASSSRGGAEETQY
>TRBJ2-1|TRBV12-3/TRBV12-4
ASSPQGRLSYNEQF
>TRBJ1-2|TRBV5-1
ASSIGINYGYT
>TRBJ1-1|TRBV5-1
ASSPSPGQGYTEAF
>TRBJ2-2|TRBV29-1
SVGSQANTGELF
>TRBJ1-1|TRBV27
ASRTQGSISTEAF
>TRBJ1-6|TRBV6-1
ASRDQSSYNSPLH
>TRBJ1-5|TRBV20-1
SARGTGNQPQH
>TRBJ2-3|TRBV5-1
ASRPCWGGTDTQY
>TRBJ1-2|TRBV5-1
ASSLLQGSTRGYT
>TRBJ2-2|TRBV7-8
ASSFDRVGELF
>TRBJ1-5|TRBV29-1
SVALSTGGVQPQH
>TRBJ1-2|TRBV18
ASSPTVPDYGYT
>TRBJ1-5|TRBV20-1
SAKPGDQPQH
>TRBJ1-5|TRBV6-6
ASSYWGGDNQPQH
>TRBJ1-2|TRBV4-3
ASSQGGVGYGYT
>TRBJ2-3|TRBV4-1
ASSRVAGTDTQY
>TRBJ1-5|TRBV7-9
ASSLGVGIRDGYNQPQH
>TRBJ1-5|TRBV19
ASSIAGTANQPQH
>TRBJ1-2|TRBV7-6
ASSSTTSSLYGYT
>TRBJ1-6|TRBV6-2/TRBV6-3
ASNSNSPLH
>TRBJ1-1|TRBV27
ASSSPGLGVNEAF
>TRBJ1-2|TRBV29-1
SAPDTNYGYT